Below are 14 T cell receptor beta chains sequenced from a single sample in a study of radiotherapy plus CTLA-4 blockade in lung cancer. Data came from immunoSEQ multiplex PCR; TCRdb stores just in-frame clones and leaves some out. This repertoire shows about 87,000 clones, 70% to 90% found once; its top ten account for around 15%. Sequenced material: peripheral blood, taken from a patient treated with radiotherapy plus ipilimumab. Receptors were obtained from a human donor with non-small cell lung cancer that progressed on radiotherapy plus ipilimumab.

The V and J genes are TRBV15 and TRBJ1-1; D ambiguous. The V gene's germline CDR1 is LNHNV and CDR2 YYDKDF (reference sequence). V lost 7 bases, J lost 1 base, and 13 bases lay in between. The CDR3 contains 14 residues. DNA of the CDR3: TGTGCCACCACCCCTCAGCGGGAGAACACTGAAGCTTTCTTT. Translation gives CATTPQRENTEAFF.

The chain carries TRBV9 and TRBJ2-1, with D perhaps TRBD1 (6 bases). Germline CDR1 is SGDLS and CDR2 is YYNGEE. The CDR3 runs 15 residues. Trimming pared 4 bases from V and 4 bases from J, leaving 15 bases between. The CDR3 DNA is TGTGCCAGCAGCTTAGGGGGACCCCTGTACAATGAGCAGTTCTTC. It is translated as CASSLGGPLYNEQFF. Using reference TRBV9 and TRBJ2-1 for the parts outside the CDR3, the full variable domain is DSGVTQTPKHLITATGQRVTLRCSPRSGDLSVYWYQQSLDQGLQFLIQYYNGEERAKGNILERFSAQQFPDLHSELNLSSLELGDSALYFCASSLGGPLYNEQFFGPGTRLTVL.

The chain has TRBV18 and TRBJ2-3; tentative D call: TRBD1 (6 bases). Germline assignment: CDR1 KGHSH and CDR2 LQKENI. The CDR3 sequence is 16 residues long. V gave up 0 bases and J gave up 3 bases, with 13 bases separating them. The CDR3 region has the DNA TGTGCCAGCTCACCACCGAGAGGGGGAGAAACAGATACGCAGTATTTT. The encoded protein is CASSPPRGGETDTQYF.

The rearrangement links TRBV7-9 to TRBJ2-7; weak D call: TRBD2 (5 bases). This CDR3 is 16 amino acids long. Germline V lookup: CDR1 SEHNR, CDR2 FQNEAQ (reference sequence). V lost 2 bases and J 0 bases, leaving 14 bases between the germline ends. CDR3 amino acids: CASSLSLGGGSYEQYF. DNA for the CDR3: TGTGCCAGCAGCTTAAGTTTGGGTGGAGGCTCCTACGAGCAGTACTTC.

V is TRBV2 and J is TRBJ2-7; D is unclear. Germline loops: CDR1 SNHLY, CDR2 FYNNEI. V gave up 8 bases and J gave up 5 bases, with 13 bases separating them. The length of the CDR3 is 12 residues. The CDR3 loop is CASRVVKHEQYF. CDR3 sequence (DNA): TGTGCCAGCCGGGTGGTGAAGCACGAGCAGTACTTC.

The CDR3 loop reads CASSPSTGGGTEAFF. DNA for the CDR3: TGCGCCAGCAGCCCGAGCACAGGGGGCGGCACTGAAGCTTTCTTT. The chain joins TRBV5-1 to TRBJ1-1, with TRBD1 matching 9 bases. With V trimmed by 4 bases and J by 4 bases, 8 bases remained unmatched. The CDR3 has 15 amino acids. From germline, CDR1 is SGHRS and CDR2 YFSETQ.

The gene calls are TRBV11-3 and TRBJ2-3; D unresolved. The CDR3 sequence is 16 residues long. The V gene's germline CDR1 is SGHNT and CDR2 YENEEA. Trimming took off 1 base at V and 1 base at J, with 12 bases between the two ends. The CDR3 nucleotides read TGTGCCAGCAGCTTAGTACTGGGGATATGCACAGATACGCAGTATTTT. As protein: CASSLVLGICTDTQYF.

This chain uses TRBV7-6 with TRBJ2-2; TRBD1 matches at 8 bases. V was clipped by 3 bases and J by 2 bases; unmatched bases: 2. CDR3 size: 15 residues. Per germline, CDR1 SGHVS and CDR2 FNYEAQ. The CDR3 is CASSLGTGNTGELFF. The CDR3 DNA is TGTGCCAGCAGCTTGGGGACAGGCAACACCGGGGAGCTGTTTTTT. Full variable domain (rest looked up from reference TRBV7-6 and TRBJ2-2): GAGVSQSPRYKVTKRGQDVALRCDPISGHVSLYWYRQALGQGPEFLTYFNYEAQQDKSGLPNDRFSAERPEGSISTLTIQRTEQRDSAMYRCASSLGTGNTGELFFGEGSRLTVL.

The chain joins TRBV2 to TRBJ1-1; D is ambiguous. Trimming removed 7 bases at V and 0 bases at J, with 9 bases between. Germline CDR1 reads SNHLY; CDR2 reads FYNNEI. The CDR3 totals 13 residues. The DNA for the CDR3 is TGTGCCAGCAACGGAGGGATGAACACTGAAGCTTTCTTT. Protein product: CASNGGMNTEAFF.

The chain uses TRBV20-1 and TRBJ2-7; no definite D call. CDR3 length: 11 amino acids. Trimming removed 0 bases from V and 3 bases from J, with 3 bases in between. Germline assignment: CDR1 DFQATT and CDR2 SNEGSKA (reference sequence). CDR3 coding DNA: TGCAGTGCTAGAGATTTCTACGAGCAGTACTTC. It encodes CSARDFYEQYF.

The gene calls are TRBV7-6 and TRBJ2-2; TRBD2 matches 8 bases. CDR1 and CDR2 (germline): SGHVS, FNYEAQ. Trimming at V came to 5 bases and at J to 7 bases, leaving 9 bases not matched to a gene. The CDR3 totals 15 residues. The CDR3 nucleotides are TGTGCCAGCAGCGGCCAGGGACTAGTAGGCGGGGAGCTGTTTTTT. Its protein is CASSGQGLVGGELFF.

V usage is TRBV30 and J usage is TRBJ2-4; possibly TRBD2 for D (6 bases). Per the germline V gene, CDR1 is GTSNPN and CDR2 is SVGIG (reference sequence). The CDR3 has 13 amino acids. The V end lost 0 bases, the J end lost 9 bases, and 12 bases lay between the germline ends. This chain's CDR3 is CAWSVSGTAIQYF. CDR3 DNA: TGTGCCTGGAGTGTAAGTGGGACTGCCATTCAGTACTTC. Looking up the rest from reference TRBV30 and TRBJ2-4 gives the full variable domain: SQTIHQWPATLVQPVGSPLSLECTVEGTSNPNLYWYRQAAGRGLQLLFYSVGIGQISSEVPQNLSASRPQDRQFILSSKKLLLSDSGFYLCAWSVSGTAIQYFGAGTRLSVL.

The chain combines TRBV19 with TRBJ1-2; D is uncertain. The CDR3 loop spans 13 amino acids. With 5 bases removed from V and 4 bases from J, the gap between germline ends came to 11 bases. CDR1 and CDR2 from the germline V gene are LNHDA and SQIVND (reference sequence). The CDR3 nucleotides are TGTGCCAGTAGTGAACGCATACTCTATGGCTACACCTTC. Amino acid sequence: CASSERILYGYTF.

The rearrangement uses TRBV20-1 and TRBJ2-3; no firm D call. The CDR3 loop spans 10 amino acids. Looked up from germline, CDR1 is DFQATT and CDR2 is SNEGSKA (reference sequence). V lost 5 bases, J lost 3 bases, and 3 bases lay in between. The CDR3 bases are TGCAGTGCTTCAACAGATACGCAGTATTTT. It specifies CSASTDTQYF.